This TCR beta chain was documented in a study of breast tumors, draining lymph nodes, adjacent tissues. TCRdb ran MiXCR on the multiplex PCR reads and lists one entry per CDR3 protein. This table holds tens of thousands of distinct CDR3 sequences, approximately 45% found once. Germline values: CDR1 SGHTA, CDR2 FQGNSA. Trimming took 4 bases from V and 8 from J; bases not matched to a gene: 19. This CDR3 spans 19 amino acids. Worth noting for this clonotype: The target antigen is unknown.

Broader study findings: Tumors had less TCR diversity than lymph nodes, more than nontumor tissue. The lymph node origin of tumor T cells was framed as consistent with a hypothesis, not demonstrated. Luminal-like breast cancer showed significantly higher tumor–nontumor repertoire similarity than basal-like.

This clonotype was obtained from a female donor with breast cancer. Some clones in this sample may be carry-over from other donors' samples. Specimen: breast tumor tissue. The chain joins TRBV7-2 to TRBJ1-6, with TRBD1 matching over 8 bases. The CDR3: CASSSSLPSGTGSDSPLHF. The CDR3 region has the DNA TGTGCCAGCAGCTCGAGCCTTCCTAGCGGGACAGGTTCGGATTCACCCCTCCACTTT.